Listed below are T cell receptor beta chains from one sample, sequenced in a study of blood T cell repertoires in COVID-19. Data came from immunoSEQ multiplex PCR; TCRdb stores just in-frame clones and leaves some out. The data contain some 330,000 clones, about 87% of them singletons. Sequencing was done on a sample of PBMCs or T cells enriched from blood (not recorded which). All receptors come from a man younger than 45 who had recovered from COVID-19. Each CDR3 is given with its conserved first and last residue. A D gene is named only where the DNA matches it firmly. The size of a clone is reported for some rows only, either as once, few or many, or as a class for expanded clones.

>TRBV2|14|NA|TRBJ2-7|NA
CASRWDSGSSEQYF
TGTGCCAGCAGGTGGGACAGCGGGTCCAGCGAGCAGTACTTC
>TRBV3-1/TRBV3-2|15|NA|TRBJ1-1|NA
CASSPSSGERTEAFF
TGTGCCAGCAGCCCAAGTTCGGGGGAGAGGACTGAAGCTTTCTTT
>TRBV18|14|few|TRBJ2-6|NA
CASSQGSGANVLTF
TGTGCCAGCTCCCAGGGCTCTGGGGCCAACGTCCTGACTTTC
>TRBV7-9|13|NA|TRBJ1-2|TRBD1
CASSPDRAYGYTF
TGTGCCAGCAGCCCGGACAGGGCCTATGGCTACACCTTC
>TRBV7-8|18|NA|TRBJ2-7|TRBD2
CASSLVPGASGGAYEQYF
TGTGCCAGCAGCTTAGTCCCTGGGGCGAGCGGGGGGGCCTACGAGCAGTACTTC
>TRBV12-3/TRBV12-4|12|NA|TRBJ1-2|NA
CASSSGGGGYTF
TGTGCCAGCAGTTCGGGTGGGGGCGGCTACACCTTC
>TRBV5-5|13|NA|TRBJ1-6|NA
CASSLGPTSPLHF
TGTGCCAGCAGCTTGGGGCCAACTTCACCCCTCCACTTT
>TRBV28|13|NA|TRBJ1-4|NA
CASSLRGTEEGFF
TGTGCCAGCAGTTTACGGGGGACGGAAGAAGGGTTTTTT
>TRBV27|14|once|TRBJ2-2|NA
CASGRQVVTGELFF
TGTGCCAGCGGGCGACAGGTCGTCACCGGGGAGCTGTTTTTT
>TRBV28|15|NA|TRBJ1-4|NA
CASSLGSVGDEKLFF
TGTGCCAGCAGTCTTGGGTCCGTCGGGGATGAAAAACTGTTTTTT
>TRBV9|16|NA|TRBJ2-2|TRBD1
CASSVDRTGLTGELFF
TGTGCCAGCAGCGTAGATCGGACAGGGCTCACCGGGGAGCTGTTTTTT
>TRBV7-6|15|NA|TRBJ1-1|TRBD1
CASSFRDRGLTEAFF
TGTGCCAGCAGCTTCCGGGACAGGGGCCTCACTGAAGCTTTCTTT
>TRBV19|17|once|TRBJ1-5|TRBD1
CASSESGGAGSNQPQHF
TGTGCCAGTAGTGAGTCAGGGGGCGCCGGGAGCAATCAGCCCCAGCATTTT
>TRBV6-5|15|NA|TRBJ2-1|TRBD1
CASSRRQGYHNEQFF
TGTGCCAGCAGCCGAAGACAGGGGTACCACAATGAGCAGTTCTTC
>TRBV9|15|NA|TRBJ1-3|NA
CASSASGTPGNTIYF
TGTGCCAGCAGCGCCTCCGGGACACCTGGAAACACCATATATTTT
>TRBV3-1/TRBV3-2|15|NA|TRBJ2-7|TRBD1
CASSQGTGDFGEQYF
TGTGCCAGCAGCCAGGGGACAGGGGACTTCGGCGAGCAGTACTTC
>TRBV5-1|15|NA|TRBJ2-1|NA
CASSLEVGGYNEQFF
TGCGCCAGCAGCTTGGAGGTCGGGGGATACAATGAGCAGTTCTTC
>TRBV9|15|NA|TRBJ2-7|TRBD2
CASSPSGGAFDEQYF
TGTGCCAGCAGCCCTAGCGGGGGGGCCTTCGACGAGCAGTACTTC
>TRBV9|15|NA|TRBJ1-2|NA
CASSVGGGYSYGYTF
TGTGCCAGCAGCGTAGGTGGAGGGTATAGCTATGGCTACACCTTC
>TRBV11-2|14|NA|TRBJ2-3|TRBD1
CASSTRQGSDTQYF
TGTGCCAGCAGCACCAGACAGGGGTCAGATACGCAGTATTTT
>TRBV18|16|NA|TRBJ2-3|TRBD1
CASSPSTQGASDTQYF
TGTGCCAGCTCACCTTCGACGCAGGGGGCATCAGATACGCAGTATTTT
>TRBV28|14|NA|TRBJ2-5|TRBD1
CATKKGTGRETQYF
TGTGCCACCAAGAAGGGGACAGGGAGAGAGACCCAGTACTTC
>TRBV2|14|NA|TRBJ2-7|TRBD2
CASSLLLAGERQYF
TGTGCCAGCAGCTTACTACTAGCGGGGGAAAGGCAGTACTTC
>TRBV18|15|NA|TRBJ1-2|TRBD1
CASSSKQGANVGYTF
TGTGCCAGCTCATCCAAACAGGGGGCAAACGTTGGCTACACCTTC
>TRBV2|18|NA|TRBJ1-5|NA
CASSGRGLGLNSNQPQHF
TGTGCCAGCAGTGGTCGAGGCTTGGGGCTGAATAGCAATCAGCCCCAGCATTTT
>TRBV5-4|14|few|TRBJ1-6|TRBD1
CASSLATGESPLHF
TGTGCCAGCAGCTTGGCGACAGGGGAATCACCCCTCCACTTT
>TRBV7-2|13|NA|TRBJ2-1|NA
CASSFGSSFEQFF
TGTGCCAGCAGCTTTGGCAGTTCTTTTGAGCAGTTCTTC
>TRBV7-9|15|NA|TRBJ2-1|TRBD2
CASSSTSGGYNEQFF
TGTGCCAGCAGCTCGACTAGCGGGGGATACAATGAGCAGTTCTTC
>TRBV5-1|16|NA|TRBJ1-1|TRBD1
CASSTWAGGVDTEAFF
TGCGCCAGCAGCACCTGGGCAGGGGGCGTGGACACTGAAGCTTTCTTT
>TRBV24-1|14|NA|TRBJ2-3|NA
CATSRVGSTDTQYF
TGTGCCACCAGTCGTGTGGGGAGTACAGATACGCAGTATTTT
>TRBV7-3|15|NA|TRBJ1-1|NA
CASSLRSDSTTEAFF
TGTGCCAGCAGCTTAAGGTCGGACAGTACCACTGAAGCTTTCTTT
>TRBV5-6|16|NA|TRBJ2-6|NA
CASSLVRGSGANVLTF
TGTGCCAGCAGCTTGGTCAGGGGATCTGGGGCCAACGTCCTGACTTTC
>TRBV7-9|13|NA|TRBJ1-1|NA
CASSATVNTEAFF
TGTGCCAGCAGCGCCACAGTAAACACTGAAGCTTTCTTT
>TRBV30|12|NA|TRBJ1-4|TRBD1
CASTGLGEKLFF
TGTGCCTCGACAGGGTTGGGTGAAAAACTGTTTTTT
>TRBV28|14|NA|TRBJ2-3|TRBD1
CASSLNRGLDTQYF
TGTGCCAGCAGTTTGAACAGGGGGCTGGATACGCAGTATTTT